The sequence of this TCR beta chain was determined in a study of radiation and T cells in renal cell carcinoma. As for the study in general: Nephrectomy followed 15 Gy stereotactic body radiation by 4 weeks. Study-level results: From baseline, blood top tumor clonotypes peaked at 2 weeks post-radiation.

TCRdb's table, derived via immunoSEQ multiplex PCR, lists solely in-frame clones and lacks some. The sample contains just over 95,000 clones, 70% to 90% of which appear only once. Indicated time point: baseline pretreatment blood. Treatment meaning: 15 Gy SBRT to primary tumor, nephrectomy 4 weeks later. Radiation-treated patients gave blood at baseline, week 2 and week 4. This renal cell carcinoma was of the clear cell type. This clone was counted only a few times. Its antigen remains unknown. The source material was blood, sampled from a patient whose treatment included radiotherapy and nephrectomy. This TCR came from a man aged 45 to 65 with renal cell carcinoma.

The CDR3: CASSTSGARTEAFF. In DNA form, the CDR3 reads TGTGCCAGCAGCACGAGTGGGGCGCGGACTGAAGCTTTCTTT. This chain joins TRBV7-9 and TRBJ1-1; TRBD1 is a possible D gene (5 bases). In germline, CDR1 is SEHNR, CDR2 FQNEAQ (reference sequence). Deletions cut 5 bases from V and 5 bases from J, with 15 bases between. This CDR3 has 14 amino acids. Based on the CDR3 plus reference TRBV7-9 and TRBJ1-1, the full variable domain is DTGVSQNPRHKITKRGQNVTFRCDPISEHNRLYWYRQTLGQGPEFLTYFQNEAQLEKSRLLSDRFSAERPKGSFSTLEIQRTEQGDSAMYLCASSTSGARTEAFFGQGTRLTVV.